This record concerns one TCR beta chain sequence. This specimen belongs to a study of blood T cells in healthy people across ages. Each sample yielded at least 6 million isolated PBMCs. The germline V gene encodes CDR1 KGHSH and CDR2 LQKENI. Trimming removed 2 bases from V and 6 bases from J, with 13 bases in between. CDR3 size: 14 residues. PCR was performed a second time for about 7 to 12 cycles using a sample-barcoded 5' primer and a J-beta primer mix. Via MiXCR, TCRdb re-called the 5' RACE reads, giving one row per CDR3 protein. The table has roughly 700,000 distinct CDR3 sequences, over 45% seen once.

Source material: blood. This rearrangement joins TRBV18 to TRBJ1-1, with D possibly matching TRBD1 (5 bases). This TCR was sampled from a woman aged 55-69 years in good health. The CDR3: CASSPGGSNPEAFF. CDR3 in DNA: TGTGCCAGCTCACCAGGGGGAAGTAACCCTGAAGCTTTCTTT. The full variable domain, rest sourced from reference TRBV18 and TRBJ1-1, is NAGVMQNPRHLVRRRGQEARLRCSPMKGHSHVYWYRQLPEEGLKFMVYLQKENIIDESGMPKERFSAEFPKEGPSILRIQQVVRGDSAAYFCASSPGGSNPEAFFGQGTRLTVV.